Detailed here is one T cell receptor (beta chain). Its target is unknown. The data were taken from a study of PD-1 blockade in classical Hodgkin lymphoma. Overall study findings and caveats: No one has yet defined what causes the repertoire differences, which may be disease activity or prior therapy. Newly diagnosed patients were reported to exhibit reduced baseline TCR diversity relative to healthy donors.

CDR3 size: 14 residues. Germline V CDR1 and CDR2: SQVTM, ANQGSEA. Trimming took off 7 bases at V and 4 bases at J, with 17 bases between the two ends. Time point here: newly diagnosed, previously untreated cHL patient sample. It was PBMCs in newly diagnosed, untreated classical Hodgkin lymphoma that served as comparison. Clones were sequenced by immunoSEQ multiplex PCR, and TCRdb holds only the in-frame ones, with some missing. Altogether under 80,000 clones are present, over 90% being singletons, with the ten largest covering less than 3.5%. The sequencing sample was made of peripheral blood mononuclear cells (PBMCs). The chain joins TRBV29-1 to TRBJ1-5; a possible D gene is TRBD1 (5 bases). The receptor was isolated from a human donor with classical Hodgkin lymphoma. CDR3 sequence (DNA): TGCAGCGCCCCGGACGACAGACGTAATCAGCCCCAGCATTTT. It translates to CSAPDDRRNQPQHF. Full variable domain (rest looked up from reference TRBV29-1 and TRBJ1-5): SAVISQKPSRDICQRGTSLTIQCQVDSQVTMMFWYRQQPGQSLTLIATANQGSEATYESGFVIDKFPISRPNLTFSTLTVSNMSPEDSSIYLCSAPDDRRNQPQHFGDGTRLSIL.